Following are 2 T cell receptor beta chains from one sample sequenced in a study of regulatory T cells in long-lasting Graves disease. The sample's time point: newly diagnosed GD, antithyroid drugs for less than 3 months. The TCR library used RNA extracted from PBMCs. Arm-PCR of CDR3 regions with iRepertoire HTBI primers generated TCR beta libraries. TCRdb independently ran MiXCR on the multiplex PCR reads; one entry per CDR3 protein. The profile shows 600,000 to 650,000 distinct CDR3 sequences, under 20% of them singletons. The data also belong to a second study, concerning T cells in Graves' hyperthyroidism and ophthalmopathy.

The sample here was peripheral blood mononuclear cells (PBMCs), taken at new diagnosis, from a patient treated with antithyroid drugs. The receptors were sampled from a woman between 25 and 40 years old with Graves disease.

This chain uses TRBV5-5 with TRBJ1-4; D may be TRBD1 (5 bases). V was clipped by 4 bases and J by 7 bases, with 32 bases between them. The CDR3 consists of 20 residues. Germline-derived CDR1 and CDR2 are SGHKS and YYEKEE (reference sequence). CDR3 in amino acids: CASSPDGMGQIRTGGEKLFF. CDR3 DNA sequence: TGTGCCAGCAGCCCCGACGGGATGGGGCAGATACGGACCGGGGGTGAAAAACTGTTTTTT.

This clonotype showed up just a few times. The chain has TRBV7-9 and TRBJ2-2; D possibly corresponds to TRBD2 (6 bases). The V and J ends lost 7 bases and 5 bases respectively, with 20 bases between them. Germline CDR1 is SEHNR and CDR2 is FQNEAQ (reference sequence). This CDR3 spans 16 amino acids. The chain's CDR3 is CASNPRDGRGTGELFF. In DNA, the CDR3 is TGTGCCAGCAACCCTCGGGACGGGAGAGGGACCGGGGAGCTGTTTTTT.